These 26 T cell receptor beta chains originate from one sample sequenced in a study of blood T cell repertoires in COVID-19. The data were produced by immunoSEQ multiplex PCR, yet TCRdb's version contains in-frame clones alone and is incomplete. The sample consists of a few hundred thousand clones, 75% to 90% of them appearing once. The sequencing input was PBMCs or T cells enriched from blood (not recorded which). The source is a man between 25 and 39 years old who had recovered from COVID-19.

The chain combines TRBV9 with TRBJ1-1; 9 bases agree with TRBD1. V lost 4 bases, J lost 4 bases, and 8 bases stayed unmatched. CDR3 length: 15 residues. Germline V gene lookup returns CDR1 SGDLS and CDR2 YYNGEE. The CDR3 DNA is TGTGCCAGCAGCACCCGGACAGGGGTGAGCACTGAAGCTTTCTTT. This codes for CASSTRTGVSTEAFF.

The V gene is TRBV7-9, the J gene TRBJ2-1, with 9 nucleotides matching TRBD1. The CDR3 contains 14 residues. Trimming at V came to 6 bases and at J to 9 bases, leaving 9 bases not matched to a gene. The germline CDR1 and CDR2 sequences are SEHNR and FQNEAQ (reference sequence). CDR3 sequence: CASSWTGAGSEQFF. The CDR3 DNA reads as TGTGCCAGCAGTTGGACAGGGGCTGGGAGTGAGCAGTTCTTC.

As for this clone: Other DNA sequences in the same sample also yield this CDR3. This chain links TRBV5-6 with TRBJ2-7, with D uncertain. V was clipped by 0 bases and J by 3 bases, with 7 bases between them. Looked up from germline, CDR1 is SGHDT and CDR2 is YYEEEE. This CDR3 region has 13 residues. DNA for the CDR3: TGTGCCAGCAGCTTGGGGTCTAGCTACGAGCAGTACTTC. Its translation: CASSLGSSYEQYF.

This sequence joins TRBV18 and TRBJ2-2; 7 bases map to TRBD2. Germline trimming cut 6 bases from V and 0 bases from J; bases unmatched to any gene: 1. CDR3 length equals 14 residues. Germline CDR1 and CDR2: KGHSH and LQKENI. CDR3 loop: CASSGLPNTGELFF. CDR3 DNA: TGTGCCAGCTCGGGACTACCGAACACCGGGGAGCTGTTTTTT.

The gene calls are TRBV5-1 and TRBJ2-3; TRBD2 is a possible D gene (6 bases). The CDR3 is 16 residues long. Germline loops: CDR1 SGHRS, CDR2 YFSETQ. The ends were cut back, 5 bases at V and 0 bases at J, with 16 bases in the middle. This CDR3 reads CASRVRPGRSTDTQYF. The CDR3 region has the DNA TGCGCCAGCAGGGTTAGACCGGGGAGGAGCACAGATACGCAGTATTTT.

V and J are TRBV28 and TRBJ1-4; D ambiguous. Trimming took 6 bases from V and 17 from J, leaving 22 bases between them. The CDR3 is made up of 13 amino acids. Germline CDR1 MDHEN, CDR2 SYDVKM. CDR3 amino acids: CASRPEGRTPLFF. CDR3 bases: TGTGCCAGCAGGCCTGAGGGCAGAACTCCTCTCTTTTTT.

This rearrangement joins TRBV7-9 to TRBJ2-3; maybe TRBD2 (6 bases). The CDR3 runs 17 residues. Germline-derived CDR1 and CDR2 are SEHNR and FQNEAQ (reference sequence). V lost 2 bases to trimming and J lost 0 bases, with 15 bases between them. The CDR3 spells CASSLKGLRSSTDTQYF. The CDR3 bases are TGTGCCAGCAGCTTAAAGGGACTGAGATCTAGCACAGATACGCAGTATTTT.

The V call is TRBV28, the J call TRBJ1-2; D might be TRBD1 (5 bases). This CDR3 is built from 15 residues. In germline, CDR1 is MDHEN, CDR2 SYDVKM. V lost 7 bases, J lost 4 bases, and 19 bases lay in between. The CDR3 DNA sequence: TGTGCCAGCACGAATCCGGCCGGAGGGACCTATGGCTACACCTTC. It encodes CASTNPAGGTYGYTF.

The CDR3 is CASSRLWTAVSKQAYEQYF. The DNA for the CDR3 is TGTGCCAGCAGCCGCCTGTGGACAGCGGTTTCTAAGCAAGCCTACGAGCAGTACTTC. The chain uses TRBV27 and TRBJ2-7; possibly TRBD1 for D (6 bases). Germline lookup yields CDR1 MNHEY and CDR2 SMNVEV (reference sequence). CDR3 length: 19 residues. V dropped 6 bases and J dropped 2 bases, with 29 bases sitting between them.

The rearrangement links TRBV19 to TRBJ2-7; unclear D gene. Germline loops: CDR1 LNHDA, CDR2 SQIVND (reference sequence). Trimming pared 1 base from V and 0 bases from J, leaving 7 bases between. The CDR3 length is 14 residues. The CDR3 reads CASSIGRNSYEQYF. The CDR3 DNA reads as TGTGCCAGTAGTATAGGCAGGAACTCCTACGAGCAGTACTTC.

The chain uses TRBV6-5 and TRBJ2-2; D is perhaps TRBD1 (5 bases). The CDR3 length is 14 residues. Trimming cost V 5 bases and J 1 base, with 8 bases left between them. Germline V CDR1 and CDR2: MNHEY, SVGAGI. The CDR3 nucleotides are TGTGCCAGCAGTCTTCAGGGGAACACCGGGGAGCTGTTTTTT. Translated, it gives CASSLQGNTGELFF.

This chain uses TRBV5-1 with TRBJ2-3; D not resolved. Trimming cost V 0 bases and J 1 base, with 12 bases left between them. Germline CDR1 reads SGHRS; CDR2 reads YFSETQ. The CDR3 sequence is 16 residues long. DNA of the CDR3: TGCGCCAGCAGCTTGGATCAAAGAGTCGGCACAGATACGCAGTATTTT. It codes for CASSLDQRVGTDTQYF.

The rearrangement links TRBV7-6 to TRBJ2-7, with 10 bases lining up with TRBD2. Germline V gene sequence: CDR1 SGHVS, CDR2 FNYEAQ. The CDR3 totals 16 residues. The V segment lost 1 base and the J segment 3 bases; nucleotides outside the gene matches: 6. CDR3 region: CASSLGLGLAVYEQYF. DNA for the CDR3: TGTGCCAGCAGCTTAGGGTTAGGACTAGCGGTCTACGAGCAGTACTTC.

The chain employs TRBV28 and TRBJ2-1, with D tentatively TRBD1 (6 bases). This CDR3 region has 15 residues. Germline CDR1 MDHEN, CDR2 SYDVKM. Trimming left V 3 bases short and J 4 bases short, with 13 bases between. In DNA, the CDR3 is TGTGCCAGCAGTTTTCTGGGGGCCGGATACAATGAGCAGTTCTTC. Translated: CASSFLGAGYNEQFF. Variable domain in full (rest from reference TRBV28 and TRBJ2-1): DVKVTQSSRYLVKRTGEKVFLECVQDMDHENMFWYRQDPGLGLRLIYFSYDVKMKEKGDIPEGYSVSREKKERFSLILESASTNQTSMYLCASSFLGAGYNEQFFGPGTRLTVL.

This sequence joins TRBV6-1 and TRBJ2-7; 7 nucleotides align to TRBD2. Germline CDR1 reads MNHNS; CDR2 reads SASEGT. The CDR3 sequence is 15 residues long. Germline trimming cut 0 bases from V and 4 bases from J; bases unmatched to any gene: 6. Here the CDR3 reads CASSEAPGGLYEQYF. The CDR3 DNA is TGTGCCAGCAGTGAAGCGCCGGGGGGATTGTACGAGCAGTACTTC.

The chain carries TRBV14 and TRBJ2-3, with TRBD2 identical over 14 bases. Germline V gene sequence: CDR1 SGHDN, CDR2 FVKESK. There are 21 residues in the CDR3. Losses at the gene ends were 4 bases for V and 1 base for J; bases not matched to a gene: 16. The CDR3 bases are TGTGCCAGCAGCCGCCGCACGGGACTAGCGGGGGCCCCCGGGGGCACAGATACGCAGTATTTT. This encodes CASSRRTGLAGAPGGTDTQYF.

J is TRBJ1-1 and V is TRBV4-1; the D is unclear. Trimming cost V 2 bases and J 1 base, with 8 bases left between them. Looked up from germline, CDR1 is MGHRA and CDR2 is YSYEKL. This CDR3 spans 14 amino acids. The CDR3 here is CASSQLGGNTEAFF. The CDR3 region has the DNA TGCGCCAGCAGCCAATTAGGAGGGAACACTGAAGCTTTCTTT.

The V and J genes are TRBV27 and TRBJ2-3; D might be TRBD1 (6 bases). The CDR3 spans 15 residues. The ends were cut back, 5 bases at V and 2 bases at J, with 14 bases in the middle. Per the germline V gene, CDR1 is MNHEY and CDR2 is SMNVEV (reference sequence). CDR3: CASSPTGNPTDTQYF. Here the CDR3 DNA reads TGTGCCAGCAGTCCTACAGGGAATCCCACAGATACGCAGTATTTT.

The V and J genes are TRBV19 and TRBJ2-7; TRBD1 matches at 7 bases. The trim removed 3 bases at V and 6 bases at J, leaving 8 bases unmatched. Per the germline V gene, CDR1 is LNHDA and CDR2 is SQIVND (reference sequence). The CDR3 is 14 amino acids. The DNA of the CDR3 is TGTGCCAGTAGTATCTCACAGGGGTTTTCCGAGCAGTACTTC. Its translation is CASSISQGFSEQYF.

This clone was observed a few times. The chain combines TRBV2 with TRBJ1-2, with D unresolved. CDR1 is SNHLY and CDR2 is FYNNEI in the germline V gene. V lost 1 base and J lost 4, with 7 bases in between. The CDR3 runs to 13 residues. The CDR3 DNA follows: TGTGCCAGCAGTGAAGACAGAACCTATGGCTACACCTTC. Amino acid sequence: CASSEDRTYGYTF.

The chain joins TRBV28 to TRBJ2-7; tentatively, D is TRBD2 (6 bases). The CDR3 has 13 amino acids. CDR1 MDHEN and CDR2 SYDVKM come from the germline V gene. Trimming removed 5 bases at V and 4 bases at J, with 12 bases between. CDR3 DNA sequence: TGTGCCAGCAGTCCCGGGACTCTTTACGAGCAGTACTTC. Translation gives CASSPGTLYEQYF.

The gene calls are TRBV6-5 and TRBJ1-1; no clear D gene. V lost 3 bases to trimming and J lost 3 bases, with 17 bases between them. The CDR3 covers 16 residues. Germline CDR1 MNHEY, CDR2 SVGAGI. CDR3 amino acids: CASSYNRHHGDTEAFF. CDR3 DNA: TGTGCCAGCAGTTATAATCGGCACCACGGGGACACTGAAGCTTTCTTT.

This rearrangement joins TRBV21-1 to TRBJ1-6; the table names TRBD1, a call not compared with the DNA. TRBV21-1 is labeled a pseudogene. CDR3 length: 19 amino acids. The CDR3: CASSKGRFRGRIDNSPLHF. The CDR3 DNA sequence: TGTGCCAGCAGCAAAGGTAGGTTTAGGGGGCGTATCGATAATTCACCCCTCCACTTT.

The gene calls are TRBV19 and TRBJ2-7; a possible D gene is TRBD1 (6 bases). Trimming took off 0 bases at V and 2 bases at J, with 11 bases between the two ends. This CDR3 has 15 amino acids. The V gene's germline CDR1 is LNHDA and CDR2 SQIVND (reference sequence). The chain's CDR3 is CASSIEDRQPYEQYF. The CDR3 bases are TGTGCCAGTAGTATAGAGGACAGACAACCCTACGAGCAGTACTTC.

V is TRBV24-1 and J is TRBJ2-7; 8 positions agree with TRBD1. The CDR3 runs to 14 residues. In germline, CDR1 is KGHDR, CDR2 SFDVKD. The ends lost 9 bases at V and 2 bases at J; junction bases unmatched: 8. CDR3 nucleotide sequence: TGTGCCACCCAAGACAGGGGACGAACCTACGAGCAGTACTTC. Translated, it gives CATQDRGRTYEQYF.

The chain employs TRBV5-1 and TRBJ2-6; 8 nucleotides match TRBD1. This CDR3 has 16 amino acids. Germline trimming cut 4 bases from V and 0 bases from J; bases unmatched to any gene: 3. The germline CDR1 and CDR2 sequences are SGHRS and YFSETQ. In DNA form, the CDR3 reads TGCGCCAGCAGCCCGGACAGGGCCTCTGGGGCCAACGTCCTGACTTTC. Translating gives CASSPDRASGANVLTF.